The following is a TCR beta chain sequence with its context. Antigen: not known. This CDR3 comprises 18 residues. The ends lost 5 bases at V and 3 bases at J; junction bases unmatched: 12. Time point of the sample: patch test 2, 6 weeks after DPC sensitization. Treatment: therapeutic diphenylcyclopropenone sensitization with weekly scalp DPC. The data originate from a study of human T cells and chemical hapten exposure. Study-level background: Across samples, TCR yields varied, mostly owing to small differences in pooled library volumes.

Study-wide points: Sensitizing to DPC left TCRs with a frequency above 1 in 1000 unaltered.

Per the original methods: Sequenced samples showed a median of approximately 100,000 TCRs each, with counts running from about 20,000 to 690,000. TCRdb re-called the RACE reads with MiXCR, one entry per CDR3 protein. What appears here as the V and J calls and clone size reflects TCRdb's work, not the paper's. This table holds 73,000 or so distinct CDR3 sequences, about 8.5% found once. The receptor was isolated from a woman aged 45-65 years with alopecia areata. Some clones in this sample may be carry-over from other donors' samples. The sequencing used whole blood, collected in connection with sensitization to the hapten diphenylcyclopropenone (DPC). V is TRBV12-3 or TRBV12-4 and J is TRBJ2-3, with 12 nucleotides matching TRBD2. The CDR3 DNA is TGTGCCAGCAGTGTCGCCCGATCTAGCGGGAGGGAGACAGATACGCAGTATTTT. Its protein product is CASSVARSSGRETDTQYF.